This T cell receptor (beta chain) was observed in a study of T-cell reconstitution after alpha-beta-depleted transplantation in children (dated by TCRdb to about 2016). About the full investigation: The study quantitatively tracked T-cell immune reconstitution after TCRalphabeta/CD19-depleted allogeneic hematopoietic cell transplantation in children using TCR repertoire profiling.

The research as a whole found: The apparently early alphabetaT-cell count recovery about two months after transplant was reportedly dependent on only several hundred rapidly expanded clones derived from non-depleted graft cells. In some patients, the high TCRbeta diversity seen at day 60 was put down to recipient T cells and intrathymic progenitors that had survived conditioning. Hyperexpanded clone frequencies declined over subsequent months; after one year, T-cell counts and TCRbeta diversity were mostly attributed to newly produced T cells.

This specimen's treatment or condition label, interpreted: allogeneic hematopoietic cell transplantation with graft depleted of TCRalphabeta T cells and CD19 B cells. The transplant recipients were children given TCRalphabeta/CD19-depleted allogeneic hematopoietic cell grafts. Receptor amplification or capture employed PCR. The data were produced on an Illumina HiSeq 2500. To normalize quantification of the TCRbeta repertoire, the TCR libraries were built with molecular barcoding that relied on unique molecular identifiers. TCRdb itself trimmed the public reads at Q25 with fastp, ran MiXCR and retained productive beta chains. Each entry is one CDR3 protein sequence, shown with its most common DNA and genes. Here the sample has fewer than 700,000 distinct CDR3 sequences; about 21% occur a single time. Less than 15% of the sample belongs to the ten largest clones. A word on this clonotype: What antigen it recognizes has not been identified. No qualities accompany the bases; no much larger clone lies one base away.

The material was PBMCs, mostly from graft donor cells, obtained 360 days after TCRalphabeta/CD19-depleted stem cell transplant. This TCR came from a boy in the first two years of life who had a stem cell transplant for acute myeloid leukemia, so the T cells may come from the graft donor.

The CDR3 protein sequence reads: CASSFRYGDQPQHF. The bases are TGTGCCAGCAGCTTCCGTTACGGGGATCAGCCCCAGCATTTT. This sequence uses TRBV7-3 and TRBJ1-5; no D gene call is confident. CDR1 and CDR2, looked up from the germline V gene, are SGHTA and FQGTGA. The junction shows trimming of 3 bases on V and 5 bases on J, plus 11 bases between the germline ends. Including cysteine and phenylalanine, the CDR3 has 14 amino acids. The entry retains the CDR3 DNA only, 42 bases that are in frame from base 1.